What follows is one T cell receptor (beta chain) and its context. Its antigen remains unidentified. The data were obtained in a study of cytomegalovirus exposure and HLA in healthy donors. Study results and limitations: Near-uniform donor sequencing depth was presumed by presence/absence analyses. Most CMV-associated TCR beta chains appeared HLA-restricted in a later analysis.

With 60 Vbeta and 13 Jbeta primers, the PCR was carried out. Method: immunoSEQ multiplex PCR; TCRdb's copy keeps in-frame clones and lacks some. The table records 100,000 to 150,000 clones, roughly 79% of them present only once. Trimming removed 4 bases from V and 1 base from J, with 10 bases in between. From germline, CDR1 is LGHNA and CDR2 YSLEER. The CDR3 sequence is 14 residues long. The sample taken for sequencing was PBMCs. The origin of this receptor is a young man in good health and CMV-seronegative. This sequence joins TRBV4-3 and TRBJ1-1; D is possibly TRBD1 (6 bases). CDR3 sequence (DNA): TGCGCCAGCAGCCCGGACAGAAAGAACACTGAAGCTTTCTTT. Amino acids: CASSPDRKNTEAFF.